This is a list of T cell receptor beta chains from one sample in a study of beta chain features in type 1 diabetes. Sequencing was performed with immunoSEQ multiplex PCR; in TCRdb, only in-frame clones are kept and a portion is missing. This table has hundreds of thousands of clones, under 20% appearing once. Material for sequencing was naive CD4+ T cells from blood. These receptor sequences come from a woman aged 18-29 years in good health. CDR3s include the opening cysteine and the closing phenylalanine or tryptophan. D genes are given only for firm matches. The size of a clone is reported for some rows only, either as once, few or many, or as a class for expanded clones.

v_gene,j_gene,d_gene,abundance,CDR3aa,CDR3nt
TRBV29-1,TRBJ2-7,TRBD2,few,CSVAPSGTGEQYF,TGCAGCGTTGCACCTAGCGGGACGGGTGAGCAGTACTTC
TRBV18,TRBJ1-5,-,-,CASSADTRNQPQHF,TGTGCCAGCTCAGCGGACACGAGAAATCAGCCCCAGCATTTT
TRBV7-2,TRBJ2-5,-,-,CASSSSWTTSQYF,TGTGCCAGCAGCTCGAGCTGGACCACCTCCCAGTACTTC
TRBV18,TRBJ2-1,-,few,CASSPPRFGTYNEQFF,TGTGCCAGCTCACCACCGCGGTTCGGAACCTACAATGAGCAGTTCTTC
TRBV9,TRBJ2-3,-,-,CASASGIFTDTQYF,TGTGCCAGCGCATCCGGGATATTCACAGATACGCAGTATTTT
TRBV5-4,TRBJ2-2,TRBD1,few,CASSSGGWNTGELFF,TGTGCCAGCAGCTCAGGGGGCTGGAACACCGGGGAGCTGTTTTTT
TRBV2,TRBJ2-6,TRBD1,-,CASRAGGAGANVLTF,TGTGCCAGCCGTGCAGGGGGTGCTGGGGCCAACGTCCTGACTTTC
TRBV18,TRBJ1-4,-,-,CASSATGQVVEKLFF,TGTGCCAGCTCAGCGACCGGGCAGGTTGTCGAAAAACTGTTTTTT
TRBV29-1,TRBJ2-2,-,few,CSVLLARTGELFF,TGCAGCGTTTTGCTAGCGCGAACCGGGGAGCTGTTTTTT
TRBV6-5,TRBJ2-1,-,few,CASSYGQKQFF,TGTGCCAGCAGTTACGGGCAGAAGCAGTTCTTC
TRBV2,TRBJ2-7,TRBD1,-,CASSETGGEQYF,TGTGCCAGCAGTGAGACAGGGGGCGAGCAGTACTTC
TRBV6-6,TRBJ1-2,-,few,CASGKTGSLYGYTF,TGTGCCAGTGGGAAAACAGGGAGCCTCTATGGCTACACCTTC
TRBV19,TRBJ1-2,-,-,CASSVRVSPGNNYGYTF,TGTGCCAGTAGTGTCAGGGTATCGCCCGGTAACAACTATGGCTACACCTTC
TRBV4-1,TRBJ2-1,-,-,CASSQVGTPNWKFF,TGCGCCAGCAGCCAAGTCGGGACCCCGAACTGGAAGTTCTTC
TRBV6-6,TRBJ2-5,-,few,CASSSYPLRETQYF,TGTGCCAGCAGTTCCTATCCATTGAGGGAGACCCAGTACTTC